This T cell receptor beta chain is from a study of T cell changes during pregnancy in multiple sclerosis. Germline loops: CDR1 LNHDA, CDR2 SQIVND (reference sequence). The length of the CDR3 is 13 residues. The V end was cut by 5 bases, the J end by 3 bases, with 8 bases between. Only in-frame clones appear in the TCRdb table, and some are missing; sequencing was by immunoSEQ multiplex PCR. The sample consists of 20,000 to 25,000 clones, around 93% of them appearing once. The chain carries TRBV19 and TRBJ1-5; D unresolved. This clonotype was sampled from a female donor with multiple sclerosis, enrolled in a pregnancy study. The sample here was CD4+ T cells from peripheral blood mononuclear cells, taken in the third trimester of pregnancy. Written as DNA, the CDR3 is TGTGCCAGTAGTGGCCGTAACAATCAGCCCCAGCATTTT. Translating gives CASSGRNNQPQHF. Drawing the rest from reference TRBV19 and TRBJ1-5, the complete variable domain is DGGITQSPKYLFRKEGQNVTLSCEQNLNHDAMYWYRQDPGQGLRLIYYSQIVNDFQKGDIAEGYSVSREKKESFPLTVTSAQKNPTAFYLCASSGRNNQPQHFGDGTRLSIL.